This record covers a single T cell receptor (beta chain). Its antigen is not identified. This entry comes from a study of untreated major depressive disorder. Findings and limits, study-wide: Compared with controls, depressed patients showed more TRBV05-01 (Vbeta 5.1) usage in CD4+ T cells.

Patients had taken no psychiatric medication, including antidepressants, for at least 8 weeks before enrollment. Participants with major medical conditions, Axis I/II comorbidities, regular medication or illicit drug use were excluded. Trimming stripped 2 bases from V and 0 bases from J, with 6 bases between. CDR3 length: 14 residues. In germline, CDR1 is MNHNS, CDR2 SASEGT. Here immunoSEQ multiplex PCR was the method, and the copy in TCRdb shows in-frame clones only, minus some. The sample records about 20,000 clones, 92% being singletons. The sequence was obtained from a woman aged 35 to 49 with major depressive disorder. Material for sequencing was CD4+ T cells from PBMCs. This chain joins TRBV6-1 and TRBJ2-3; D call uncertain. CDR3: CASSERGSTDTQYF. The CDR3 region has the DNA TGTGCCAGCAGTGAACGTGGTAGCACAGATACGCAGTATTTT.